The 24 T cell receptor beta chains presented below share a single source sample, sequenced in a study of blood T cells in healthy people across ages. A second PCR of 7 to 11 cycles used a sample-barcoded 5' primer and a J-beta primer mix. TCRdb used MiXCR to reprocess the 5' RACE reads, holding one entry per CDR3 protein. Of some 1.8 million distinct CDR3 sequences listed, approximately 39% were seen once; the top ten hold under 30%. Sequences were obtained from blood. The receptors here all came from a human donor in good health.

The chain is built from TRBV20-1 and TRBJ2-3; TRBD2 aligns across 11 bases. The CDR3 is 15 amino acids. Germline CDR1 is DFQATT and CDR2 is SNEGSKA (reference sequence). V gave up 5 bases and J gave up 0 bases; unmatched junction bases: 4. This chain's CDR3 is CSAPTSGSSTDTQYF. The CDR3 DNA is TGCAGTGCTCCTACTAGCGGGAGTAGCACAGATACGCAGTATTTT.

The chain combines TRBV20-1 with TRBJ2-5; D may be TRBD1 or TRBD2 (5 bases each). V gave up 2 bases and J gave up 4 bases, with 20 bases separating them. The CDR3 totals 16 residues. The germline V gene encodes CDR1 DFQATT and CDR2 SNEGSKA (reference sequence). CDR3 coding DNA: TGCAGTGCTAGATCTTGGTCCTATCCAGGGAGAGAGACCCAGTACTTC. This codes for CSARSWSYPGRETQYF.

The CDR3 reads CASSQSAGVMNEQYF. In DNA, the CDR3 is TGTGCCAGCAGCCAATCTGCAGGGGTCATGAACGAGCAGTACTTC. The chain combines TRBV27 with TRBJ2-7; TRBD1 might be the D (6 bases). The CDR3 has 15 amino acids. CDR1 and CDR2 from the germline V gene are MNHEY and SMNVEV (reference sequence). V was clipped by 6 bases and J by 5 bases, with 20 bases between them.

The chain carries TRBV4-1 and TRBJ1-6; D might be TRBD1 (5 bases). V lost 6 bases and J 7 bases, leaving 19 bases between the germline ends. The CDR3 is made up of 16 amino acids. The germline CDR1 and CDR2 sequences are MGHRA and YSYEKL. CDR3 in amino acids: CASRDPNRDRNSPLHF. CDR3 DNA: TGCGCCAGCAGAGACCCTAACCGGGACCGAAATTCACCCCTCCACTTT.

The chain combines TRBV25-1 with TRBJ1-2, with no clear D. The germline CDR1 and CDR2 sequences are MGHDK and SYGVNS. This CDR3 has 15 amino acids. Trimming pared 2 bases from V and 5 bases from J, leaving 15 bases between. This CDR3 reads CASSEVVSNIYGYTF. In nucleotides, the CDR3 is TGTGCCAGCAGTGAAGTAGTCAGCAATATTTATGGCTACACCTTC.

The V gene is TRBV9, the J gene TRBJ2-2, with a weak D call TRBD1 (7 bases). The CDR3 covers 14 residues. Germline CDR1 SGDLS, CDR2 YYNGEE. Trimming stripped 7 bases from V and 5 bases from J, with 15 bases between. CDR3 sequence reads: CASGGDSWTGELFF. The DNA for the CDR3 is TGTGCCAGCGGCGGGGACAGTTGGACCGGGGAGCTGTTTTTT.

The chain employs TRBV7-3 and TRBJ2-1, with D tentatively TRBD1 (6 bases). CDR1 and CDR2 from the germline V gene are SGHTA and FQGTGA. Between the trimmed V and J ends, which lost 4 bases and 10 bases, there was a span of 11 bases. This CDR3 has 12 amino acids. CDR3 protein: CASSSYTGEQFF. DNA of the CDR3: TGTGCCAGCAGCTCCTATACAGGGGAGCAGTTCTTC.

This clonotype turned up a few times. As DNA, the CDR3 is TGTGCCAGCAATCTTGGAGGGGGCCTTGGGGCCAACGTCCTGACTTTC. Protein product: CASNLGGGLGANVLTF. The chain links TRBV12-3 or TRBV12-4 to TRBJ2-6, with D possibly matching TRBD1 (7 bases). This CDR3 contains 16 residues. V lost 7 bases to trimming and J lost 3 bases, with 16 bases between them.

This sequence joins TRBV4-3 and TRBJ2-7; 7 bases align to TRBD1. Looked up from germline, CDR1 is LGHNA and CDR2 is YSLEER. The V gene end was trimmed by 1 base and the J gene end by 10 bases; junction bases not matched to a gene: 13. The CDR3 extends over 15 amino acids. CDR3 in DNA: TGCGCCAGCAGCCAAGGAACTGACTCCGACAGGGACCAGTACTTC. Amino acid sequence: CASSQGTDSDRDQYF.

This clonotype was counted between two and nine times. The V call is TRBV5-1, the J call TRBJ2-1; TRBD2 is a possible D gene (6 bases). The CDR3 is 16 amino acids. V gave up 0 bases and J gave up 2 bases, with 12 bases separating them. CDR1 is SGHRS and CDR2 is YFSETQ in the germline V gene. The CDR3 spells CASSLAAGITYNEQFF. CDR3 DNA: TGCGCCAGCAGCTTGGCGGCGGGGATAACCTACAATGAGCAGTTCTTC.

CDR3 nucleotides: TGCAGCGTACTAGTACAGGGTAAGGAAACTGAAGCTTTCTTT. This gives the protein CSVLVQGKETEAFF. The chain uses TRBV29-1 and TRBJ1-1, with D possibly being TRBD1 (6 bases). Germline V gene data show CDR1 as SQVTM and CDR2 as ANQGSEA. This CDR3 has 14 residues. V lost 6 bases to trimming and J lost 5 bases, with 19 bases between them.

This clonotype was observed a few times. V gene TRBV18 combines with J gene TRBJ2-1; no clear D. V lost 5 bases, J lost 9 bases, and 11 bases lay in between. This CDR3 spans 12 amino acids. The germline V gene encodes CDR1 KGHSH and CDR2 LQKENI. The CDR3 sequence: CASSLDAIEQFF. CDR3 in DNA: TGTGCCAGCTCATTAGACGCAATTGAGCAGTTCTTC. The entire variable domain, with the rest obtained from reference TRBV18 and TRBJ2-1, is as follows: NAGVMQNPRHLVRRRGQEARLRCSPMKGHSHVYWYRQLPEEGLKFMVYLQKENIIDESGMPKERFSAEFPKEGPSILRIQQVVRGDSAAYFCASSLDAIEQFFGPGTRLTVL.

This clonotype was counted many times. This chain links TRBV7-2 with TRBJ2-5, with a tentative D call TRBD2 (6 bases). The CDR3 spans 15 residues. Germline loops: CDR1 SGHTA, CDR2 FQGNSA. Deletions cut 5 bases from V and 4 bases from J, with 17 bases between. The CDR3: CASSINTSPSETQYF. Here the CDR3 DNA reads TGTGCCAGCAGCATCAACACTAGCCCATCAGAGACCCAGTACTTC.

This chain links TRBV5-1 with TRBJ2-6; D not certain. Trimming cost V 1 base and J 1 base, with 6 bases left between them. CDR1 and CDR2 from the germline V gene are SGHRS and YFSETQ. The CDR3 is 15 amino acids. CDR3 bases: TGCGCCAGCAGCTTGATGCAGTCTGGGGCCAACGTCCTGACTTTC. Its translation is CASSLMQSGANVLTF.

Ten or more counts support this clonotype. The chain has TRBV7-2 and TRBJ2-7, with 8 bases aligning to TRBD2. The J segment lost 3 bases and the V segment lost 6 bases, leaving 10 bases of the junction unmatched. The CDR3 totals 15 residues. CDR1 is SGHTA, CDR2 FQGNSA, per germline. This CDR3 reads CASSRDAGGYYEQYF. The CDR3 region has the DNA TGTGCCAGCAGTCGAGACGCGGGGGGTTACTACGAGCAGTACTTC.

The chain links TRBV25-1 to TRBJ2-1; 9 positions match TRBD1. CDR1 is MGHDK, CDR2 SYGVNS, per germline. The CDR3 covers 15 residues. V was clipped by 2 bases and J by 6 bases; unmatched bases: 5. The CDR3 sequence: CASSEPGTGSNEQFF. In DNA, the CDR3 is TGTGCCAGCAGTGAACCCGGGACAGGGTCCAATGAGCAGTTCTTC.

This chain joins TRBV20-1 and TRBJ2-1; 11 bases line up with TRBD2. V lost 3 bases and J lost 10; bases outside the gene matches: 11. There are 15 residues in the CDR3. CDR1 is DFQATT and CDR2 is SNEGSKA in the germline V gene (reference sequence). CDR3 coding DNA: TGCAGTGCTAGTTTGCCTAGCGGGGGGCCGGGGGAGCAGTTCTTC. Translating gives CSASLPSGGPGEQFF.

This clonotype appeared a few times. The genes are TRBV29-1 and TRBJ2-5; 7 positions match TRBD1. Trimming at V came to 3 bases and at J to 4 bases, leaving 8 bases not matched to a gene. Germline V gene data show CDR1 as SQVTM and CDR2 as ANQGSEA. This CDR3 has 14 amino acids. The chain's CDR3 is CSVDRGLVRETQYF. As DNA, the CDR3 is TGCAGCGTTGATAGGGGGCTCGTAAGAGAGACCCAGTACTTC.

This clonotype has more than one count but fewer than ten. The V gene is TRBV21-1, the J gene TRBJ2-5; TRBD1 is the table's D call, not checked against the DNA. TRBV21-1 is reported as a pseudogene. CDR3 length: 15 amino acids. This chain's CDR3 is CASSKGQGIGETQYF. The CDR3 region has the DNA TGTGCCAGCAGCAAGGGACAGGGGATAGGAGAGACCCAGTACTTC.

On this clonotype: A much larger clone sits a single nucleotide away, making a read error possible. The chain is built from TRBV6-6 and TRBJ2-5, with no clear D. The CDR3 runs to 14 residues. The germline V gene encodes CDR1 MNHNY and CDR2 SVGAGI (reference sequence). The CDR3 spells CASSYSYGQEAQYF. The CDR3 DNA reads TGTGCCAGCAGTTACTCGTACGGGCAAGAGGCCCAGTACTTC.

The V gene is TRBV29-1, the J gene TRBJ1-2; D is ambiguous. V was pared by 4 bases and J by 3 bases, with 12 bases between. This CDR3 comprises 13 residues. In germline, CDR1 is SQVTM, CDR2 ANQGSEA. For the CDR3, the DNA is TGCAGCGTTGGTGTGGGGAGAGACTATGGCTACACCTTC. Encoded protein: CSVGVGRDYGYTF.

J is TRBJ1-1 and V is TRBV10-2; weak D call: TRBD1 (5 bases). The CDR3 runs 14 residues. Germline loops: CDR1 WSHSY, CDR2 SAAADI. The V end was cut by 4 bases, the J end by 6 bases, with 15 bases between. The CDR3 protein is CASSVGGVRPEAFF. Written as DNA, the CDR3 is TGCGCCAGCAGTGTGGGAGGGGTCCGGCCTGAAGCTTTCTTT.

The chain couples TRBV5-5 to TRBJ2-5; D is ambiguous. Trimming stripped 1 base from V and 1 base from J, with 11 bases between. Germline assignment: CDR1 SGHKS and CDR2 YYEKEE (reference sequence). CDR3 length: 15 residues. The CDR3 loop is CASSLYSGTQETQYF. CDR3 DNA sequence: TGTGCCAGCAGCTTGTACTCTGGCACCCAAGAGACCCAGTACTTC.

This clonotype was seen a few times. The V call is TRBV28, the J call TRBJ2-5, with D perhaps matching TRBD1 (7 bases). CDR3 length: 16 amino acids. Germline V lookup: CDR1 MDHEN, CDR2 SYDVKM. V lost 7 bases and J 11 bases, leaving 29 bases between the germline ends. The CDR3 region is CASTGAGGSFFEEQYF. CDR3 DNA: TGTGCCAGCACCGGGGCAGGGGGGTCTTTTTTCGAGGAGCAGTACTTC.